These 21 T cell receptor beta chains share one sample of origin, sequenced in a study of human T cells and chemical hapten exposure. One entry per CDR3 protein results from TCRdb running MiXCR on the RACE reads. The data contain 250,000 to 300,000 distinct CDR3 sequences, approximately 7.5% of them singletons. Specified time point: pre-sensitization, week 0. This sample's treatment: therapeutic diphenylcyclopropenone sensitization with weekly scalp DPC. The sequencing used whole blood, collected in connection with sensitization to the hapten diphenylcyclopropenone (DPC). The receptors shown here come from a man between 18 and 29 years old with alopecia areata. Some clones in this sample may be carry-over from other donors' samples.

This clonotype has at least ten counts. The chain is built from TRBV10-1 and TRBJ2-1; the D is unclear. Germline CDR1 reads WNHNN; CDR2 reads SYGVQD (reference sequence). V was shortened by 2 bases and J by 2 bases, with 13 bases between the two germline ends. The CDR3 runs 16 residues. CDR3 sequence reads: CASSERQVLPYNEQFF. For the CDR3, the DNA is TGCGCCAGCAGTGAGAGGCAAGTCCTCCCCTACAATGAGCAGTTCTTC.

The rearrangement links TRBV15 to TRBJ2-1; D uncertain. This CDR3 has 13 amino acids. V gave up 1 base and J gave up 5 bases, with 6 bases separating them. Germline V gene sequence: CDR1 LNHNV, CDR2 YYDKDF (reference sequence). The CDR3 spells CATSRGSDNEQFF. Written as DNA, the CDR3 is TGTGCCACCAGCAGAGGGTCAGACAATGAGCAGTTCTTC. The variable domain in full, completed from reference TRBV15 and TRBJ2-1, reads DAMVIQNPRYQVTQFGKPVTLSCSQTLNHNVMYWYQQKSSQAPKLLFHYYDKDFNNEADTPDNFQSRRPNTSFCFLDIRSPGLGDTAMYLCATSRGSDNEQFFGPGTRLTVL.

This clonotype was recorded once. This rearrangement joins TRBV12-3 or TRBV12-4 to TRBJ1-1; the D gene is possibly TRBD1 (6 bases). This CDR3 spans 15 amino acids. Trimming cost V 5 bases and J 1 base, with 14 bases left between them. Here the CDR3 reads CASSTDQGPNTEAFF. The CDR3 DNA reads TGTGCCAGCAGTACGGACCAGGGGCCGAACACTGAAGCTTTCTTT.

The CDR3 nucleotides are TGTGCCAGCAGTCCCTACCCCACCGCTTCAAGCCAATATGGCTACACCTTC. The encoded protein is CASSPYPTASSQYGYTF. The chain uses TRBV6-6 and TRBJ1-2; D is undetermined. The CDR3 runs 17 residues. Germline values: CDR1 MNHNY, CDR2 SVGAGI (reference sequence). With 5 bases removed from V and 5 bases from J, the gap between germline ends came to 24 bases.

In this sample, this clonotype turned up a few times. The chain carries TRBV29-1 and TRBJ1-5; no definite D call. V was pared by 4 bases and J by 2 bases, with 12 bases between. CDR1 and CDR2 from the germline V gene are SQVTM and ANQGSEA. This CDR3 comprises 14 residues. CDR3 sequence reads: CSVAKGEGNQPQHF. CDR3 nucleotide sequence: TGCAGCGTTGCGAAGGGTGAAGGCAATCAGCCCCAGCATTTT.

The chain carries TRBV25-1 and TRBJ1-2; D ambiguous. The ends were cut back, 4 bases at V and 7 bases at J, with 7 bases in the middle. The CDR3 is 11 amino acids. Per the germline V gene, CDR1 is MGHDK and CDR2 is SYGVNS. The CDR3 loop is CASSGPPGYTF. The CDR3 DNA reads as TGTGCCAGCAGTGGCCCTCCTGGCTACACCTTC.

The table lists this clonotype with a few counts. The chain carries TRBV19 and TRBJ2-3; unclear D gene. This CDR3 comprises 14 residues. Germline CDR1 is LNHDA and CDR2 is SQIVND (reference sequence). Trimming removed 7 bases from V and 2 bases from J, with 13 bases in between. The CDR3 region has the DNA TGTGCCAGTACCTCCGGCCAGCCCACAGATACGCAGTATTTT. It yields the protein CASTSGQPTDTQYF.

V gene TRBV11-2 combines with J gene TRBJ1-1; D possibly corresponds to TRBD1 (5 bases). CDR1 and CDR2 from the germline V gene are SGHAT and FQNNGV. The ends were cut back, 2 bases at V and 6 bases at J, with 13 bases in the middle. The CDR3 has 14 residues. CDR3 amino acids: CASSLLVRGAEAFF. The CDR3 DNA reads as TGTGCCAGCAGCTTATTAGTGCGGGGCGCTGAAGCTTTCTTT.

V is TRBV18 and J is TRBJ2-4; D tentatively fits TRBD1 or TRBD2 (5 bases each). V gave up 6 bases and J gave up 0 bases, with 15 bases separating them. CDR1 is KGHSH, CDR2 LQKENI, per germline. The CDR3 totals 16 residues. The chain's CDR3 is CASSAGALVAKNIQYF. CDR3 sequence (DNA): TGTGCCAGCTCCGCCGGGGCCTTAGTAGCCAAAAACATTCAGTACTTC.

This clonotype was detected only a few times. The chain combines TRBV7-9 with TRBJ2-5; D remains ambiguous. This CDR3 comprises 13 residues. The V end lost 1 base, the J end lost 3 bases, and 6 bases lay between the germline ends. CDR1 SEHNR and CDR2 FQNEAQ come from the germline V gene (reference sequence). As DNA, the CDR3 is TGTGCCAGCAGCTTAGAGGGCAAAGAGACCCAGTACTTC. It codes for CASSLEGKETQYF.

This chain connects TRBV6-1 to TRBJ2-3; D call uncertain. Trimming removed 1 base at V and 4 bases at J, with 3 bases between. The germline CDR1 and CDR2 sequences are MNHNS and SASEGT. The CDR3 has 12 amino acids. This CDR3 reads CASSEVPDTQYF. The CDR3 region has the DNA TGTGCCAGCAGTGAAGTCCCAGATACGCAGTATTTT.

This sequence joins TRBV6-2 or TRBV6-3 and TRBJ2-7, with 8 nucleotides matching TRBD1. Per germline, CDR1 MNHEY and CDR2 SVGEGT. The CDR3 is 14 amino acids. Trimming at V came to 6 bases and at J to 1 base, leaving 5 bases not matched to a gene. The CDR3 DNA is TGTGCCAGCAGCTTCGGGACAGGTTCCTACGAGCAGTACGTC. This codes for CASSFGTGSYEQYV.

This clonotype appeared a few times. This chain joins TRBV10-2 and TRBJ1-6; 8 nucleotides match TRBD1. This CDR3 has 15 amino acids. The junction had 3 bases not matched to a gene; V was cut back by 8 bases and J by 0 bases. Germline V lookup: CDR1 WSHSY, CDR2 SAAADI. The CDR3 DNA is TGCGCCAGCCAAACAGGGGGCTCCTATAATTCACCCCTCCACTTT. This gives the protein CASQTGGSYNSPLHF.

This clonotype was seen only a few times. The rearrangement uses TRBV5-6 and TRBJ1-3; D is unresolved. This CDR3 has 14 residues. V lost 2 bases, J lost 7 bases, and 13 bases lay in between. Germline V CDR1 and CDR2: SGHDT, YYEEEE. The CDR3 region is CASSFMAIGNTIYF. CDR3 sequence (DNA): TGTGCCAGCAGCTTTATGGCAATTGGGAACACCATATATTTT.

The chain employs TRBV12-3 or TRBV12-4 and TRBJ2-3, with D perhaps matching TRBD2 (6 bases). V dropped 3 bases and J dropped 8 bases, with 9 bases sitting between them. The CDR3 loop spans 12 amino acids. The DNA for the CDR3 is TGTGCCAGCAGTTTGGAGGGCACTACGCAGTATTTT. Encoded protein: CASSLEGTTQYF.

This clonotype was seen many times. The chain couples TRBV12-3 or TRBV12-4 to TRBJ2-3, with a possible D match to TRBD2 (6 bases). The CDR3 runs 15 residues. V lost 4 bases and J lost 2, with 13 bases in between. The CDR3 sequence: CASSYGTGDTDTQYF. As DNA, the CDR3 is TGTGCCAGCAGTTACGGGACGGGGGACACAGATACGCAGTATTTT.

J is TRBJ1-1 and V is TRBV9; 8 bases are shared with TRBD1. Losses at the gene ends were 2 bases for V and 0 bases for J; bases not matched to a gene: 3. There are 15 residues in the CDR3. CDR1 and CDR2 from the germline V gene are SGDLS and YYNGEE. CDR3 coding DNA: TGTGCCAGCAGCGTGACAGGGGCGGTGAACACTGAAGCTTTCTTT. Residues: CASSVTGAVNTEAFF.

This clonotype has a handful of counts. The chain employs TRBV11-2 and TRBJ2-7; unclear D gene. V lost 3 bases to trimming and J lost 0 bases, with 6 bases between them. This CDR3 spans 13 amino acids. Germline values: CDR1 SGHAT, CDR2 FQNNGV. The CDR3: CASSFQISYEQYV. The CDR3 nucleotides are TGTGCCAGCAGCTTTCAGATCTCCTACGAGCAGTACGTC.

In this sample, this clonotype turned up many times. The rearrangement links TRBV7-3 to TRBJ2-2, with D perhaps TRBD2 (5 bases). Germline V lookup: CDR1 SGHTA, CDR2 FQGTGA. Trimming stripped 5 bases from V and 7 bases from J, with 14 bases between. The CDR3 contains 14 residues. CDR3: CASSQRERNGELFF. DNA for the CDR3: TGTGCCAGCAGCCAGAGGGAGAGGAACGGGGAGCTGTTTTTT.

This clonotype was detected many times. The gene calls are TRBV6-5 and TRBJ2-3; D may match TRBD1 or TRBD2 (5 bases each). This CDR3 contains 15 residues. Germline CDR1 is MNHEY and CDR2 is SVGAGI. The ends were cut back, 2 bases at V and 3 bases at J, with 12 bases in the middle. This CDR3 is CASSYGGRKTDTQYF. The CDR3 DNA reads TGTGCCAGCAGTTACGGGGGAAGGAAGACAGATACGCAGTATTTT.

This clonotype was seen repeatedly, ten times or more. The chain combines TRBV7-2 with TRBJ1-2; 7 nucleotides match TRBD1. V gave up 2 bases and J gave up 4 bases; unmatched junction bases: 16. Germline CDR1 reads SGHTA; CDR2 reads FQGNSA. This CDR3 is built from 18 residues. The CDR3 loop reads CASSLSTWDSLGGYGYTF. CDR3 sequence (DNA): TGTGCCAGCAGCTTATCAACTTGGGACAGCCTGGGGGGCTATGGCTACACCTTC. The full variable domain, in which reference TRBV7-2 and TRBJ1-2 provide the parts outside the CDR3, is GAGVSQSPSNKVTEKGKDVELRCDPISGHTALYWYRQSLGQGLEFLIYFQGNSAPDKSGLPSDRFSAERTGGSVSTLTIQRTQQEDSAVYLCASSLSTWDSLGGYGYTFGSGTRLTVV.